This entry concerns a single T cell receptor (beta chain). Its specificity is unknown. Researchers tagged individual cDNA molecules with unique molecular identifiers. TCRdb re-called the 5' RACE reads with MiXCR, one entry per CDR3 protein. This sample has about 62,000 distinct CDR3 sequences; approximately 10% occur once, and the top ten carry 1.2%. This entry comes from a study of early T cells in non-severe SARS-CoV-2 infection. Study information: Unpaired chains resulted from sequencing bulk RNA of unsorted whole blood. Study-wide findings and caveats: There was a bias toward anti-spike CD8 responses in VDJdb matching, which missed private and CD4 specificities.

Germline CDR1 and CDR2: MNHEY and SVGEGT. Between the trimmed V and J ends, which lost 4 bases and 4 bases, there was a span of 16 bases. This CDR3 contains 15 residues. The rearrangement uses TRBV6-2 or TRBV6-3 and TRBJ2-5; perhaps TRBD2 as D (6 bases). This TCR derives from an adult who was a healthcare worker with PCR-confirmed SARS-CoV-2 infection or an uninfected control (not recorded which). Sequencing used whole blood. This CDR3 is CASSSPTGVGETQYF. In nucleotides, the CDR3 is TGTGCCAGCAGTTCCCCGACGGGGGTAGGAGAGACCCAGTACTTC.